This T cell receptor (beta chain) was observed in a study of cytomegalovirus exposure and HLA in healthy donors. It was healthy bone marrow donors who served as donors. Donors showed nominal health when sampled, although they likely had unrecorded immune exposures. With 60 Vbeta and 13 Jbeta primers, the PCR was carried out. TCRdb's copy holds only in-frame clones and misses some; the assay was immunoSEQ multiplex PCR. The sample holds fewer than 200,000 clones, approximately 72% seen once. The sequenced sample was PBMCs. The source of this sequence is a human donor in good health.

CDR3 sequence: CASAPRTGSPSIYGYTF. The CDR3 DNA is TGTGCCAGCGCTCCTCGGACAGGTTCGCCAAGCATCTATGGCTACACCTTC. The genes are TRBV5-4 and TRBJ1-2; 7 bases agree with TRBD1. The CDR3 contains 17 residues. With 7 bases clipped from V and 4 bases from J, the junction kept 19 bases outside the gene matches. Germline lookup yields CDR1 SGHNT and CDR2 YYREEE (reference sequence).